This entry concerns a single T cell receptor beta chain. This entry is derived from a study of T cell changes during pregnancy in multiple sclerosis. TCRdb's copy holds only in-frame clones and misses some; the assay was immunoSEQ multiplex PCR. Of some 71,000 clones in the sample, 92% were seen once. CDR1 is MNHEY and CDR2 is SMNVEV in the germline V gene (reference sequence). The CDR3 consists of 12 residues. Between the trimmed V and J ends, which lost 5 bases and 4 bases, there was a span of 3 bases. Specimen: peripheral blood, collected after pregnancy. The chain joins TRBV27 to TRBJ1-6, with unresolved D. The sequence derives from a female donor with multiple sclerosis, enrolled in a pregnancy study. The CDR3 coding sequence is TGTGCCAGCAGTCCATATAATTCACCCCTCCACTTT. Translating it yields CASSPYNSPLHF.